This T cell receptor (beta chain) was captured by sequencing in a study of technical replicates of blood from several donors. The V gene lost 5 bases and the J gene lost 1 base, with 6 bases spanning the gap. The CDR3 is made up of 12 amino acids. Germline-derived CDR1 and CDR2 are SGHTA and FQGNSA. Libraries were prepared by immunoSEQ multiplex PCR; TCRdb keeps only in-frame clonotypes and omits some of them. The sample lists 60,000 to 90,000 clones; around 97% were seen once. The chain uses TRBV7-2 and TRBJ2-7; D uncertain. The TCR was taken from a human donor in good health. Sequencing input: T cells isolated from PBMCs. Here the CDR3 DNA reads TGTGCCAGCAGCCGTACTTCCTACGAGCAGTACTTC. Its protein is CASSRTSYEQYF.